These T cell receptor beta chains were read from a single sample in a study of blood T cells in healthy people across ages. TCRdb re-analysed the 5' RACE reads in MiXCR, keeping a single row per CDR3 protein. This table holds about 1.1 million distinct CDR3 sequences, around two fifths found once. Sequenced material: blood. The receptor source for this set is a man between 18 and 29 years old in good health. Each CDR3 is given with its conserved first and last residue. A D gene is named only where the DNA matches it firmly. Clone size is given for some rows only: seen once, a few or many times, or a class if the clone is expanded.

D | J | size | V | CDR3 | DNA
TRBD1 | TRBJ2-7 | . | TRBV29-1 | CSVSTGETYNEQYF | TGCAGCGTATCGACAGGGGAGACCTACAATGAGCAGTACTTC
. | TRBJ1-1 | . | TRBV6-5 | CASSEGRTFTEAFF | TGTGCCAGCAGCGAGGGACGGACCTTCACTGAAGCTTTCTTT
TRBD1 | TRBJ1-2 | many | TRBV29-1 | CNGQGADGYTF | TGCAATGGACAGGGGGCAGATGGCTACACCTTC
. | TRBJ2-1 | few | TRBV12-3/TRBV12-4 | CASSMTQYPPYNEQFF | TGTGCCAGCAGTATGACCCAATACCCGCCCTACAATGAGCAGTTCTTC
. | TRBJ2-3 | . | TRBV7-9 | CASSPFASEGTDTQYF | TGTGCCAGCAGCCCTTTCGCTAGCGAGGGGACAGATACGCAGTATTTT
. | TRBJ2-1 | few | TRBV9 | CASSEKVITETNEQFF | TGTGCCAGCAGCGAGAAGGTGATCACTGAAACCAATGAGCAGTTCTTC
. | TRBJ2-1 | many | TRBV9 | CASSEKGGFYNEQFF | TGTGCCAGCAGCGAGAAGGGGGGCTTCTACAATGAGCAGTTCTTC
. | TRBJ2-7 | . | TRBV6-1 | CASSARSYNEQYF | TGTGCCAGCAGTGCGAGGTCCTACAATGAGCAGTACTTC
. | TRBJ2-3 | few | TRBV5-1 | CASSSQVSSTDTQYF | TGCGCCAGCAGTTCACAGGTCTCTAGCACAGATACGCAGTATTTT
. | TRBJ1-4 | . | TRBV11-2 | CASSFAGAEKLFF | TGTGCCAGCAGCTTCGCTGGCGCTGAAAAACTGTTTTTT
TRBD1 | TRBJ2-5 | few | TRBV11-2 | CASSPSTGGETQYF | TGTGCCAGCAGCCCGAGTACAGGGGGGGAGACCCAGTACTTC
. | TRBJ2-3 | . | TRBV7-2 | CASSPHFASTDTQYF | TGTGCCAGCAGCCCTCACTTCGCGAGCACAGATACGCAGTATTTT
. | TRBJ1-5 | . | TRBV7-8 | CASSLRMEDSNQPQHF | TGTGCCAGCAGCTTGAGGATGGAAGATAGCAATCAGCCCCAGCATTTT
. | TRBJ1-4 | . | TRBV18 | CASSPSGPTNEKLFF | TGTGCCAGCTCACCATCAGGACCAACTAATGAAAAACTGTTTTTT
TRBD1 | TRBJ1-6 | . | TRBV20-1 | CSASFGQGKSPLHF | TGCAGTGCTAGTTTCGGACAGGGAAAATCACCCCTCCACTTT
. | TRBJ1-1 | . | TRBV6-2/TRBV6-3 | CASSYSVSRGRRDTEAFF | TGTGCCAGCAGTTACTCGGTCTCTCGGGGCCGCCGCGACACTGAAGCTTTCTTT
. | TRBJ1-1 | . | TRBV12-3/TRBV12-4 | CASSSGRFDTEAFF | TGTGCCAGCAGTTCCGGCCGTTTTGACACTGAAGCTTTCTTT
. | TRBJ2-5 | once | TRBV7-2 | CASSSRGSYNEQYF | TGTGCCAGCAGCTCCCGTGGGTCCTACAATGAGCAGTACTTC
. | TRBJ1-1 | few | TRBV7-9 | CASSLAQGTNTEAFF | TGTGCCAGCAGCTTAGCCCAGGGGACGAACACTGAAGCTTTCTTT
. | TRBJ2-2 | . | TRBV9 | CASSYTPTGTDTGELFF | TGTGCCAGCAGCTATACCCCAACCGGGACCGACACCGGGGAGCTGTTTTTT
TRBD1 | TRBJ2-3 | few | TRBV29-1 | CSVRQGSLDTQYF | TGCAGCGTTAGACAGGGGTCTCTTGATACGCAGTATTTT
. | TRBJ2-5 | . | TRBV5-1 | CASSLQAEETQYF | TGCGCCAGCAGCCTCCAGGCGGAAGAGACCCAGTACTTC
. | TRBJ2-1 | many | TRBV24-1 | CATSDFGSYNEQFF | TGTGCCACCAGTGATTTTGGCTCCTACAATGAGCAGTTCTTC
. | TRBJ2-7 | few | TRBV3-1 | CASGGTQEQYF | TGTGCCAGCGGTGGCACCCAAGAGCAGTACTTC
. | TRBJ1-2 | few | TRBV6-5 | CASSYGRRHYGYTF | TGTGCCAGCAGCTACGGGAGGAGACACTATGGCTACACCTTC
. | TRBJ1-2 | few | TRBV7-2 | CASSLNGVGNAGYTF | TGTGCCAGCAGCTTAAATGGGGTTGGAAACGCTGGCTACACCTTC
TRBD1 | TRBJ1-2 | few | TRBV30 | CAWNRGLNYGYTF | TGTGCCTGGAACAGGGGGCTTAACTATGGCTACACCTTC
. | TRBJ1-2 | . | TRBV5-5 | CASSPDDPLRGYTF | TGTGCCAGCAGTCCTGACGACCCCCTGAGGGGCTACACCTTC
TRBD1 | TRBJ1-4 | . | TRBV6-5 | CACTSRDRGANEKLFF | TGTGCCTGCACGTCCCGGGACAGGGGAGCTAATGAAAAACTGTTTTTT
. | TRBJ1-2 | . | TRBV5-5 | CASSAVPDRANYGYTF | TGTGCCAGCAGCGCCGTTCCCGACAGAGCTAACTATGGCTACACCTTC